The clone carrying this T cell receptor beta chain was seen a single time. The antigen remains unidentified. Noted time point: newly diagnosed, previously untreated cHL patient sample. What served as comparison were PBMCs in newly diagnosed, untreated classical Hodgkin lymphoma. The data were obtained in a study of PD-1 blockade in classical Hodgkin lymphoma. Here immunoSEQ multiplex PCR was the method, and the copy in TCRdb shows in-frame clones only, minus some. The sample contains tens of thousands of clones, about nine tenths of which appear only once. Broader study findings: Reported findings placed baseline TCR diversity lower in newly diagnosed patients (compared with healthy donors). Sources of repertoire differences remain undefined, possibly disease activity or prior therapy.

The receptor was derived from a human donor with classical Hodgkin lymphoma. The material sequenced was peripheral blood mononuclear cells (PBMCs).

The CDR3 DNA sequence: TGTGCCATCAGCGCCAGCCAAGAGACCCAGTACTTC. Translation gives CAISASQETQYF. The chain is built from TRBV10-3 and TRBJ2-5; D not certain. Between the trimmed V and J ends, which lost 6 bases and 1 base, there was a span of 6 bases. This CDR3 is built from 12 residues. Germline V lookup: CDR1 ENHRY, CDR2 SYGVKD.